These T cell receptor beta chains were read from a single sample in a study of blood T cell repertoires in COVID-19. Produced via immunoSEQ multiplex PCR; TCRdb's table is partial and in-frame only. This table has a few hundred thousand clones, just under 90% appearing once. Sequencing used peripheral blood. The receptors originated from a woman between 45 and 65 years old with COVID-19, enrolled during active disease. The CDR3 runs from the conserved cysteine through the conserved F or W. D genes are given only for firm matches. The size of a clone is reported for some rows only, either as once, few or many, or as a class for expanded clones.

J gene: TRBJ2-2; D gene: TRBD1; V gene: TRBV12-5; clone size: NA; CDR3 DNA: TGTGCTAGTGGTTTGGGGGACAGCCTGAACACCGGGGAGCTGTTTTTT; CDR3 protein: CASGLGDSLNTGELFF
J gene: TRBJ2-7; D gene: NA; V gene: TRBV14; clone size: NA; CDR3 DNA: TGTGCCAGCAGCCGCGAGTACAGACCCTACGAGCAGTACTTC; CDR3 protein: CASSREYRPYEQYF
J gene: TRBJ2-2; D gene: TRBD2; V gene: TRBV10-3; clone size: NA; CDR3 DNA: TGTGCCATCACTCATGGACTAGCGGGAAACCCGAACACCGGGGAGCTGTTTTTT; CDR3 protein: CAITHGLAGNPNTGELFF
J gene: TRBJ2-7; D gene: TRBD2; V gene: TRBV5-1; clone size: NA; CDR3 DNA: TGCGCCAGCAGCGCTGGGACTAGCTTCGCCTACGAGCAGTACTTC; CDR3 protein: CASSAGTSFAYEQYF
J gene: TRBJ1-1; D gene: NA; V gene: TRBV21-1; clone size: NA; CDR3 DNA: TGTGCCAAACGGGTCAGAAATCACACTGAAGCTTTCTTT; CDR3 protein: CAKRVRNHTEAFF
J gene: TRBJ1-5; D gene: TRBD1; V gene: TRBV4-2; clone size: NA; CDR3 DNA: TGTGCCAGCAGCCAAGACAGGGACAGGCCCGGTCAGCCCCAGCATTTT; CDR3 protein: CASSQDRDRPGQPQHF
J gene: TRBJ2-3; D gene: NA; V gene: TRBV9; clone size: NA; CDR3 DNA: TGTGCCAGCACCGCGTGGAGCACAGATACGCAGTATTTT; CDR3 protein: CASTAWSTDTQYF
J gene: TRBJ1-5; D gene: TRBD1; V gene: TRBV18; clone size: NA; CDR3 DNA: TGTGCCAGCCCCTTGGACAGGGGGCGCGCCAGTCAGCCCCAGCATTTT; CDR3 protein: CASPLDRGRASQPQHF
J gene: TRBJ1-1; D gene: NA; V gene: TRBV18; clone size: NA; CDR3 DNA: TGTGCCAGCTCCCGGTTGGGGTCGGGGACTGAAGCTTTCTTT; CDR3 protein: CASSRLGSGTEAFF
J gene: TRBJ1-2; D gene: NA; V gene: TRBV6-1; clone size: NA; CDR3 DNA: TGTGCCAGCAGTGCGGGACTAAACTATGGCTACACCTTC; CDR3 protein: CASSAGLNYGYTF
J gene: TRBJ1-1; D gene: NA; V gene: TRBV12-3/TRBV12-4; clone size: NA; CDR3 DNA: TGTGCCAGCAGTCTCCCCGGGAGCACTGAAGCTTTCTTT; CDR3 protein: CASSLPGSTEAFF
J gene: TRBJ2-1; D gene: NA; V gene: TRBV6-6; clone size: NA; CDR3 DNA: TGTGCCAGCAGTTCCTCGACAGGTTACAATGAGCAGTTCTTC; CDR3 protein: CASSSSTGYNEQFF
J gene: TRBJ2-3; D gene: NA; V gene: TRBV7-9; clone size: NA; CDR3 DNA: TGTGCCAGCAGCCCTACTACACATACGCAGTATTTT; CDR3 protein: CASSPTTHTQYF
J gene: TRBJ1-4; D gene: NA; V gene: TRBV7-9; clone size: NA; CDR3 DNA: TGTGCCAGCAGCTTAGCGTGGGGCAGGCCCAATGAAAAACTGTTTTTT; CDR3 protein: CASSLAWGRPNEKLFF
J gene: TRBJ2-7; D gene: TRBD2; V gene: TRBV6-2/TRBV6-3; clone size: NA; CDR3 DNA: TGTGCCAGCAGCCTCCCGGGAGGGGGCTACGAGCAGTACTTC; CDR3 protein: CASSLPGGGYEQYF
J gene: TRBJ1-1; D gene: TRBD1; V gene: TRBV18; clone size: NA; CDR3 DNA: TGTGCCAGCTCACCACCAGGACAGGTTAGCACTGAAGCTTTCTTT; CDR3 protein: CASSPPGQVSTEAFF
J gene: TRBJ2-7; D gene: NA; V gene: TRBV19; clone size: NA; CDR3 DNA: TGTGCCAGTAGTCAGGGACAATTTGACGAGCAGTACTTC; CDR3 protein: CASSQGQFDEQYF
J gene: TRBJ2-5; D gene: TRBD2; V gene: TRBV9; clone size: NA; CDR3 DNA: TGTGCCAGCAGCGTAGGAGAAGCGGGAAAAGAGACCCAGTACTTC; CDR3 protein: CASSVGEAGKETQYF
J gene: TRBJ2-3; D gene: NA; V gene: TRBV6-1; clone size: NA; CDR3 DNA: TGTGCCAGCAGTGAACAGAGGGCATCAGATACGCAGTATTTT; CDR3 protein: CASSEQRASDTQYF
J gene: TRBJ2-2; D gene: TRBD2; V gene: TRBV6-1; clone size: NA; CDR3 DNA: TGTGCCAGCAGTGACCAATCGGGACTAGCGGTTTCCGGGGAGCTGTTTTTT; CDR3 protein: CASSDQSGLAVSGELFF
J gene: TRBJ1-6; D gene: NA; V gene: TRBV6-4; clone size: NA; CDR3 DNA: TGTGCCAGCAGTGACTCGAAAAATGGATCGACAGGACAGAATTCACCCCTCCACTTT; CDR3 protein: CASSDSKNGSTGQNSPLHF
J gene: TRBJ1-1; D gene: NA; V gene: TRBV6-6; clone size: NA; CDR3 DNA: TGTGCCAGCAGTTTCCTCCCAGAGAACACTGAAGCTTTCTTT; CDR3 protein: CASSFLPENTEAFF
J gene: TRBJ2-6; D gene: TRBD2; V gene: TRBV27; clone size: NA; CDR3 DNA: TGTGCCAGCAGCCTACATGAGCCCCGGACTAGCGGGATTTCTGGGGCCAACGTCCTGACTTTC; CDR3 protein: CASSLHEPRTSGISGANVLTF
J gene: TRBJ2-7; D gene: NA; V gene: TRBV3-1/TRBV3-2; clone size: NA; CDR3 DNA: TGTGCCAGCAGCCAAGGAGGGGGCTACGAGCAGTACTTC; CDR3 protein: CASSQGGGYEQYF
J gene: TRBJ1-1; D gene: NA; V gene: TRBV20-1; clone size: NA; CDR3 DNA: TGCAGTGCCAGGGGTGCTGAAGCTTTCTTT; CDR3 protein: CSARGAEAFF
J gene: TRBJ2-7; D gene: TRBD2; V gene: TRBV18; clone size: NA; CDR3 DNA: TGTGCCAGCTCACCACAGGGACTAGCGGGAGTTTTTTCCTACGAGCAGTACTTC; CDR3 protein: CASSPQGLAGVFSYEQYF
J gene: TRBJ2-6; D gene: NA; V gene: TRBV24-1; clone size: NA; CDR3 DNA: TGTGCCACCAGTGAACACACCAGCTCTGGGGCCAACGTCCTGACTTTC; CDR3 protein: CATSEHTSSGANVLTF
J gene: TRBJ2-1; D gene: NA; V gene: TRBV5-6; clone size: NA; CDR3 DNA: TGTGCCAGCAAACCCCCGGGCTCCTACAATGAGCAGTTCTTC; CDR3 protein: CASKPPGSYNEQFF
J gene: TRBJ2-2; D gene: NA; V gene: TRBV5-4; clone size: NA; CDR3 DNA: TGTGCCAGCAGTACCGGAGTGACGAACACCGGGGAGCTGTTTTTT; CDR3 protein: CASSTGVTNTGELFF
J gene: TRBJ1-4; D gene: TRBD1; V gene: TRBV7-9; clone size: NA; CDR3 DNA: TGTGCCAGCAGCTTAAGGACAGGGAGTAATGAAAAACTGTTTTTT; CDR3 protein: CASSLRTGSNEKLFF
J gene: TRBJ1-1; D gene: NA; V gene: TRBV19; clone size: NA; CDR3 DNA: TGTGCCAGTAGTTTTCGACAGGTGAACACTGAAGCTTTCTTT; CDR3 protein: CASSFRQVNTEAFF
J gene: TRBJ2-1; D gene: TRBD2; V gene: TRBV19; clone size: once; CDR3 DNA: TGTGCCAGTAGGGATAGCGGGAGGTCTCCAAATGAGCAGTTCTTC; CDR3 protein: CASRDSGRSPNEQFF
J gene: TRBJ2-6; D gene: TRBD2; V gene: TRBV5-4; clone size: NA; CDR3 DNA: TGTGCCAGCACCCCCCTTGGACTAGCCCCCACTGGGGCCAACGTCCTGACTTTC; CDR3 protein: CASTPLGLAPTGANVLTF
J gene: TRBJ2-5; D gene: NA; V gene: TRBV12-3/TRBV12-4; clone size: NA; CDR3 DNA: TGTGCCAGCGCCGAGCCTTGGGCAGAGACCCAGTACTTC; CDR3 protein: CASAEPWAETQYF
J gene: TRBJ2-2; D gene: TRBD1; V gene: TRBV14; clone size: NA; CDR3 DNA: TGTGCCAGCAGCCAAGCTATCAGGGGGTATGGCGGGGAGCTGTTTTTT; CDR3 protein: CASSQAIRGYGGELFF
J gene: TRBJ2-7; D gene: NA; V gene: TRBV6-2/TRBV6-3; clone size: once; CDR3 DNA: TGTGCCAGCAGTTACTCGAAGAAAGCGACCGAGCAGTACTTC; CDR3 protein: CASSYSKKATEQYF
J gene: TRBJ2-7; D gene: TRBD1; V gene: TRBV5-4; clone size: NA; CDR3 DNA: TGTGCCAGCAGCCCTCCGGGACAGGCCGCCTACGAGCAGTACTTC; CDR3 protein: CASSPPGQAAYEQYF
J gene: TRBJ1-4; D gene: TRBD1; V gene: TRBV6-1; clone size: NA; CDR3 DNA: TGTGCCAGCAGTGGCCCCCCGGACAGGGACGTTGAAAAACTGTTTTTT; CDR3 protein: CASSGPPDRDVEKLFF
J gene: TRBJ1-5; D gene: NA; V gene: TRBV27; clone size: once; CDR3 DNA: TGTGCCAGCAGTTTATCTCGGGTTCGGGGGCCCCAGCATTTT; CDR3 protein: CASSLSRVRGPQHF
J gene: TRBJ1-5; D gene: TRBD1; V gene: TRBV5-8; clone size: NA; CDR3 DNA: TGTGCCAGCAGCTGGGAGGCCAGGGGGCTCAATCAGCCCCAGCATTTT; CDR3 protein: CASSWEARGLNQPQHF
J gene: TRBJ1-2; D gene: TRBD1; V gene: TRBV14; clone size: NA; CDR3 DNA: TGTGCCAGCAGCCAAGGGGACAGGGGGCGAGGCTACACCTTC; CDR3 protein: CASSQGDRGRGYTF
J gene: TRBJ1-2; D gene: TRBD1; V gene: TRBV18; clone size: NA; CDR3 DNA: TGTGCCAGCTCACCAACAGGGGTTAACTATGGCTACACCTTC; CDR3 protein: CASSPTGVNYGYTF
J gene: TRBJ2-7; D gene: NA; V gene: TRBV18; clone size: NA; CDR3 DNA: TGTGCCAGCTCACCATGGGGCCAGCACTACGAGCAGTACTTC; CDR3 protein: CASSPWGQHYEQYF
J gene: TRBJ2-7; D gene: TRBD1; V gene: TRBV29-1; clone size: NA; CDR3 DNA: TGCAGCGTTGCCCGGACAGGGGGTGGCGAGCAGTACTTC; CDR3 protein: CSVARTGGGEQYF
J gene: TRBJ1-2; D gene: NA; V gene: TRBV5-4; clone size: NA; CDR3 DNA: TGTGCCAGCAGCCTAGAGCCGATTAACTATGGCTACACCTTC; CDR3 protein: CASSLEPINYGYTF
J gene: TRBJ2-7; D gene: NA; V gene: TRBV28; clone size: NA; CDR3 DNA: TGTGCCAGCAGTTTAGGGGGGGCTAATACCTACGAGCAGTACTTC; CDR3 protein: CASSLGGANTYEQYF
J gene: TRBJ1-3; D gene: TRBD1; V gene: TRBV28; clone size: NA; CDR3 DNA: TGTGCCAGCAGTTACAGGGGAAGTAGGGACACCATATATTTT; CDR3 protein: CASSYRGSRDTIYF
J gene: TRBJ1-1; D gene: TRBD1; V gene: TRBV10-2; clone size: NA; CDR3 DNA: TGCGCCAGCAGCGAGCAATTTTCGACAGGGGGCCACACTGAAGCTTTCTTT; CDR3 protein: CASSEQFSTGGHTEAFF
J gene: TRBJ1-1; D gene: NA; V gene: TRBV5-1; clone size: NA; CDR3 DNA: TGCGCCAGCAGCAACCAGGGTGAGAACACTGAAGCTTTCTTT; CDR3 protein: CASSNQGENTEAFF
J gene: TRBJ1-2; D gene: TRBD1; V gene: TRBV25-1; clone size: NA; CDR3 DNA: TGTGCCAGCAGTGTGGCCGGCGTGACAGGGGATGGCTACACCTTC; CDR3 protein: CASSVAGVTGDGYTF